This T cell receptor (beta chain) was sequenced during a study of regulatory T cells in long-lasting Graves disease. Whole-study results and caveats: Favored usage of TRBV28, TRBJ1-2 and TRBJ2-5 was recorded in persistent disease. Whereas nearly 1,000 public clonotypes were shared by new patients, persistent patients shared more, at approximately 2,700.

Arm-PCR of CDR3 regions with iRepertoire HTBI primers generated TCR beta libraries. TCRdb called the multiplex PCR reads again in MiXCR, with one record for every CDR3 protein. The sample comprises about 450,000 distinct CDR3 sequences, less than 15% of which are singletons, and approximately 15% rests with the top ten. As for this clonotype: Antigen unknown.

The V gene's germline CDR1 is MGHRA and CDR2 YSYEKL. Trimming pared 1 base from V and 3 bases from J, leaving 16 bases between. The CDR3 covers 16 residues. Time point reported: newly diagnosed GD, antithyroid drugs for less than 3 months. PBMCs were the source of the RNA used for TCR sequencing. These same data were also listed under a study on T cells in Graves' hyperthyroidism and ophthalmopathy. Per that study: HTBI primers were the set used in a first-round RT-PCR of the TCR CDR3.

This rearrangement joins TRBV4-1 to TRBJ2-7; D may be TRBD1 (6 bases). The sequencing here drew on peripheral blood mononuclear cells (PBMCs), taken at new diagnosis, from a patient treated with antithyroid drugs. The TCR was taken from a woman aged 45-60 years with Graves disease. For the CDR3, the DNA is TGCGCCAGCAGCCAAGGTCAAGAAGGGGACAACTACGAGCAGTACTTC. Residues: CASSQGQEGDNYEQYF.